This TCR beta chain was identified during a study of shared clonotypes between healthy human individuals. Study information: CD4 naive and CD4 memory each took three plates per donor, while CD8 naive took two and CD8 memory one.

This CDR3 comprises 12 residues. The ends were cut back, 2 bases at V and 4 bases at J, with 8 bases in the middle. The germline gives CDR1 SQVTM, CDR2 ANQGSEA. Measured with immunoSEQ multiplex PCR; TCRdb has only the in-frame clones, and not every one. The sample carries roughly 700,000 clones, under 80% recorded once. The sequencing sample was made of memory CD4+ T cells sorted from blood. As to subset: CD45RA-negative fraction. The chain has TRBV29-1 and TRBJ1-2, with unresolved D. This clonotype was sampled from a woman aged 25 to 45 in good health. The CDR3 region is CSVELGPYGYTF. Here the CDR3 DNA reads TGCAGCGTTGAATTGGGCCCCTATGGCTACACCTTC.